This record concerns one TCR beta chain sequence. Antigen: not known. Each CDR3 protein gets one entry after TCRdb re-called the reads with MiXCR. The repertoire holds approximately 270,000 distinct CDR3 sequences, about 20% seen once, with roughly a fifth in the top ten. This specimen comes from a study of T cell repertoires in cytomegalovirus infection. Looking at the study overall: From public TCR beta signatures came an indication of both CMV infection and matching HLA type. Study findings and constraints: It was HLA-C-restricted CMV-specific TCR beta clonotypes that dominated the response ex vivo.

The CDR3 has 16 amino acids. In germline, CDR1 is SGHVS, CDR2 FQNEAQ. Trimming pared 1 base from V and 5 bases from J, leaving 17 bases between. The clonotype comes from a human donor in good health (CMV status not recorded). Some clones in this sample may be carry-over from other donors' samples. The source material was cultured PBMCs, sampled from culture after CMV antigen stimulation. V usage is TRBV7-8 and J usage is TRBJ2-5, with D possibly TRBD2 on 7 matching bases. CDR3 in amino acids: CASSLEVQGGSETQYF. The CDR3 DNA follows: TGTGCCAGCAGCTTAGAGGTACAGGGAGGGTCTGAGACCCAGTACTTC.